These 26 T cell receptor beta chains came from one sample sequenced in a study of cytomegalovirus exposure and HLA in healthy donors. The PCR ran on 60 Vbeta and 13 Jbeta primers. Assay used: immunoSEQ multiplex PCR; TCRdb lists only in-frame clones, some missing. The data contain 120,000 or so clones, 66% of them singletons. Sequenced input: PBMCs. All receptors derive from a young man in good health and CMV-seronegative.

This clone was recorded a few times. This chain links TRBV7-9 with TRBJ1-3, with 8 bases matching TRBD1. The germline CDR1 and CDR2 sequences are SEHNR and FQNEAQ (reference sequence). This CDR3 is 16 amino acids long. V lost 5 bases, J lost 4 bases, and 10 bases stayed unmatched. The CDR3 DNA sequence: TGTGCCAGCAGCCTACAGACAGGGGCGGGAGGAAACACCATATATTTT. Translation: CASSLQTGAGGNTIYF.

The chain couples TRBV7-8 to TRBJ2-3; TRBD2 matches at 11 bases. CDR3 size: 17 residues. The trim removed 1 base at V and 3 bases at J, leaving 6 bases unmatched. Germline CDR1 is SGHVS and CDR2 is FQNEAQ. The CDR3: CASSLEVAGGRTDTQYF. Here the CDR3 DNA reads TGTGCCAGCAGCTTAGAGGTAGCGGGGGGGCGAACAGATACGCAGTATTTT.

This rearrangement joins TRBV19 to TRBJ1-4; a weak D match, TRBD1 (6 bases). Germline V CDR1 and CDR2: LNHDA, SQIVND (reference sequence). V was pared by 2 bases and J by 7 bases, with 11 bases between. CDR3 length: 14 residues. DNA of the CDR3: TGTGCCAGTAGTATACGCACAGGGAGTGAAAAACTGTTTTTT. It specifies CASSIRTGSEKLFF.

This clone was seen a single time. This rearrangement joins TRBV29-1 to TRBJ2-1, with 9 positions matching TRBD2. CDR1 and CDR2 from the germline V gene are SQVTM and ANQGSEA. J was trimmed by 4 bases and V by 2 bases; bases with no gene match: 3. The CDR3 runs 14 residues. In nucleotides, the CDR3 is TGCAGCGTTGAACTAGCGGGGTTTTACAATGAGCAGTTCTTC. It codes for CSVELAGFYNEQFF.

The CDR3 sequence: CSVGGAASYEQYF. CDR3 bases: TGCAGCGTTGGAGGAGCGGCATCCTACGAGCAGTACTTC. The chain recombines TRBV29-1 with TRBJ2-7, with D possibly matching TRBD2 (5 bases). Germline CDR1 reads SQVTM; CDR2 reads ANQGSEA. The CDR3 has 13 residues. V was pared by 4 bases and J by 1 base, with 11 bases between.

This clone was seen a handful of times. The rearrangement joins TRBV28 to TRBJ1-2; possible D gene TRBD1, 6 bases. Germline V lookup: CDR1 MDHEN, CDR2 SYDVKM. Trimming shortened V by 1 base and J by 4 bases, and 13 bases separated the two germline ends. This CDR3 is 15 amino acids long. This chain's CDR3 is CASSLLGGESYGYTF. The CDR3, as DNA: TGTGCCAGCAGTTTATTAGGGGGGGAGAGCTATGGCTACACCTTC.

This clone appeared a single time. CDR3 sequence reads: CASSQDFWAGIGGYTF. CDR3 DNA: TGTGCCAGCAGCCAAGACTTTTGGGCAGGGATCGGTGGCTACACCTTC. The genes are TRBV14 and TRBJ1-2; D is possibly TRBD1 (5 bases). CDR1 and CDR2 (germline): SGHDN, FVKESK. Trimming shortened V by 0 bases and J by 7 bases, and 18 bases separated the two germline ends. The CDR3 is 16 residues long.

The chain is built from TRBV6-1 and TRBJ1-5; a weak D match, TRBD1 (5 bases). The CDR3 spans 15 residues. The V end was cut by 3 bases, the J end by 1 base, with 10 bases between. The germline gives CDR1 MNHNS, CDR2 SASEGT. Written as DNA, the CDR3 is TGTGCCAGCAGTGACTGGGGCAACAGCAATCAGCCCCAGCATTTT. Its translation is CASSDWGNSNQPQHF.

The chain employs TRBV4-2 and TRBJ2-2; TRBD2 matches at 8 bases. Trimming at V came to 2 bases and at J to 8 bases, leaving 13 bases not matched to a gene. The germline CDR1 and CDR2 sequences are LGHNA and YNFKEQ. The CDR3 has 17 residues. The CDR3 nucleotides are TGTGCCAGCAGCCAAACCACTAGCGGCACGCCCACTGGGGAGCTGTTTTTT. Its translation is CASSQTTSGTPTGELFF.

The chain recombines TRBV7-9 with TRBJ1-1; TRBD1 is a possible D gene (5 bases). Trimming removed 3 bases from V and 6 bases from J, with 14 bases in between. Germline lookup yields CDR1 SEHNR and CDR2 FQNEAQ (reference sequence). This CDR3 contains 14 residues. CDR3 sequence (DNA): TGTGCCAGCAGCTTCTTAGGGGTTCGCGCTGAAGCTTTCTTT. Its translation is CASSFLGVRAEAFF.

This clone was observed a single time. The chain has TRBV30 and TRBJ2-2; 8 nucleotides agree with TRBD1. CDR1 is GTSNPN and CDR2 is SVGIG in the germline V gene (reference sequence). V was clipped by 1 base and J by 6 bases; unmatched bases: 7. CDR3 length: 15 residues. CDR3: CAWSGRTGRAGELFF. The CDR3 DNA follows: TGTGCCTGGAGTGGTAGGACAGGGCGCGCCGGGGAGCTGTTTTTT.

In this sample, this clone turned up a few times. The chain carries TRBV6-6 and TRBJ1-1; tentative D call: TRBD1 (6 bases). The germline V gene has CDR1 MNHNY and CDR2 SVGAGI (reference sequence). This CDR3 is built from 15 residues. The V end was cut by 0 bases, the J end by 4 bases, with 12 bases between. The CDR3 is CASSYSRGASTEAFF. CDR3 nucleotide sequence: TGTGCCAGCAGTTACTCGCGGGGGGCGAGCACTGAAGCTTTCTTT.

V usage is TRBV11-2 and J usage is TRBJ2-2; D is uncertain. Trimming shortened V by 11 bases and J by 0 bases, and 13 bases separated the two germline ends. CDR3 length equals 14 residues. The V gene's germline CDR1 is SGHAT and CDR2 FQNNGV. CDR3 sequence (DNA): TGTGCCGCTCGGGTGAACTCGAACACCGGGGAGCTGTTTTTT. It is translated as CAARVNSNTGELFF.

This clone has only a few counts. This chain connects TRBV28 to TRBJ2-7; a possible D gene is TRBD1 (6 bases). The germline V and J ends were trimmed by 1 base and 3 bases, with 13 bases remaining between them. CDR3 size: 15 residues. Germline CDR1 MDHEN, CDR2 SYDVKM. CDR3 nucleotide sequence: TGTGCCAGCAGTTTATCTCCAGGGGAGATCTACGAGCAGTACTTC. Its translation is CASSLSPGEIYEQYF.

This rearrangement joins TRBV4-3 to TRBJ2-2, with D unclear. The V gene lost 0 bases and the J gene lost 5 bases, with 10 bases spanning the gap. Germline V lookup: CDR1 LGHNA, CDR2 YSLEER. The CDR3 runs to 15 residues. The CDR3 region is CASSQDRRSTGELFF. The CDR3 DNA is TGCGCCAGCAGCCAAGACCGGCGGTCGACCGGGGAGCTGTTTTTT.

V and J are TRBV5-6 and TRBJ1-3, with 7 bases matching TRBD1. V lost 0 bases and J lost 0; bases outside the gene matches: 3. Per the germline V gene, CDR1 is SGHDT and CDR2 is YYEEEE. The CDR3 sequence is 16 residues long. CDR3 amino acids: CASSLVGDSSGNTIYF. In nucleotides, the CDR3 is TGTGCCAGCAGCTTGGTCGGGGACAGCTCTGGAAACACCATATATTTT.

The rearrangement uses TRBV5-6 and TRBJ2-7; 10 nucleotides match TRBD1. The CDR3 is 14 amino acids. The V gene's germline CDR1 is SGHDT and CDR2 YYEEEE. V shed 3 bases, J shed 2 bases, and the junction held 2 bases outside the gene matches. The CDR3 bases are TGTGCCAGCAGCTCCGGGACAGGGGCCTACGAGCAGTACTTC. Translated: CASSSGTGAYEQYF.

The chain recombines TRBV5-4 with TRBJ2-1; the D is unclear. The V end was cut by 2 bases, the J end by 3 bases, with 12 bases between. Germline loops: CDR1 SGHNT, CDR2 YYREEE (reference sequence). The CDR3 covers 15 residues. In nucleotides, the CDR3 is TGTGCCAGCAGCTTCATGAGAATCTTCTACAATGAGCAGTTCTTC. It is translated as CASSFMRIFYNEQFF.

V is TRBV28 and J is TRBJ1-2; D uncertain. This CDR3 comprises 16 residues. V was shortened by 2 bases and J by 2 bases, with 15 bases between the two germline ends. The V gene's germline CDR1 is MDHEN and CDR2 SYDVKM. The CDR3 nucleotides read TGTGCCAGCAGTTTAGGGAGGCGGGGATCGAACTATGGCTACACCTTC. Amino acid sequence: CASSLGRRGSNYGYTF.

This sequence joins TRBV28 and TRBJ2-2; possible D gene TRBD2, 6 bases. Germline CDR1 and CDR2: MDHEN and SYDVKM. The CDR3 is 15 amino acids. The V end was cut by 7 bases, the J end by 3 bases, with 15 bases between. CDR3 DNA: TGTGCCAGCACCAAATGGAGGGATGACACCGGGGAGCTGTTTTTT. It yields the protein CASTKWRDDTGELFF.

The chain carries TRBV7-9 and TRBJ2-3, with D uncertain. Germline V gene data show CDR1 as SEHNR and CDR2 as FQNEAQ (reference sequence). V gave up 6 bases and J gave up 9 bases, with 13 bases separating them. CDR3 length equals 12 residues. The CDR3 nucleotides read TGTGCCAGCAGTTATCTTCCGGAGACGCAGTATTTT. Amino acid sequence: CASSYLPETQYF.

The chain uses TRBV15 and TRBJ2-1; D ambiguous. The V gene lost 0 bases and the J gene lost 10 bases, with 16 bases spanning the gap. This CDR3 is built from 15 residues. CDR1 and CDR2 from the germline V gene are LNHNV and YYDKDF (reference sequence). The CDR3 protein is CATSRDRISLEEQFF. DNA of the CDR3: TGTGCCACCAGCAGAGATAGGATATCTCTAGAGGAGCAGTTCTTC.

The CDR3 DNA reads as TGTGCCAGCAGTATCGACAGTCTTCGCACAGATACGCAGTATTTT. Protein product: CASSIDSLRTDTQYF. V is TRBV2 and J is TRBJ2-3, with a weak D call TRBD1 (5 bases). Trimming left V 5 bases short and J 1 base short, with 13 bases between. CDR1 is SNHLY and CDR2 is FYNNEI in the germline V gene. The CDR3 loop spans 15 amino acids. The full variable domain, with the rest looked up from reference TRBV2 and TRBJ2-3, is EPEVTQTPSHQVTQMGQEVILRCVPISNHLYFYWYRQILGQKVEFLVSFYNNEISEKSEIFDDQFSVERPDGSNFTLKIRSTKLEDSAMYFCASSIDSLRTDTQYFGPGTRLTVL.

The chain couples TRBV30 to TRBJ1-5; tentative D call: TRBD1 (6 bases). Germline CDR1 GTSNPN, CDR2 SVGIG (reference sequence). Trimming took off 5 bases at V and 4 bases at J, with 12 bases between the two ends. The CDR3 extends over 13 amino acids. The CDR3 spells CAWDRTGNQPQHF. The CDR3 DNA reads TGTGCCTGGGACAGAACAGGGAATCAGCCCCAGCATTTT.

This clone came up a few times. The chain recombines TRBV5-1 with TRBJ2-3, with 10 bases aligning to TRBD2. This CDR3 region has 16 residues. J gave up 1 base and V 4 bases, and 6 bases lay outside the gene matches. Germline V lookup: CDR1 SGHRS, CDR2 YFSETQ. The CDR3 spells CASSPTGTSGTDTQYF. CDR3 nucleotides: TGCGCCAGCAGCCCGACAGGGACTAGCGGCACAGATACGCAGTATTTT.

V usage is TRBV2 and J usage is TRBJ2-7, with D possibly being TRBD2 (5 bases). CDR1 SNHLY and CDR2 FYNNEI come from the germline V gene. This CDR3 region has 12 residues. The germline V and J ends were trimmed by 10 bases and 4 bases, with 14 bases remaining between them. This CDR3 reads CATSGIEYEQYF. The CDR3 bases are TGTGCCACCTCGGGGATAGAATACGAGCAGTACTTC.